These T cell receptor beta chains were read from a single sample in a study of shared clonotypes between healthy human individuals. Clones were sequenced by immunoSEQ multiplex PCR, and TCRdb holds only the in-frame ones, with some missing. The sample has about 330,000 clones; roughly 70% are singletons. Sequencing used memory CD4+ T cells sorted from blood. The receptors were gathered from a man aged 25 to 45 in good health. The CDR3 runs from the conserved cysteine through the conserved F or W. The order of the fields is V gene, CDR3 length, clone size, J gene, D gene, CDR3 DNA, CDR3 protein. A D gene is named only where the DNA matches it firmly. Rows may omit the clone size; those that give it use once, few, many or a size class.

TRBV7-2	14	NA	TRBJ1-5	NA	TGTGCCAGCAGCTTAGCGTCGGCGAATCAGCCCCAGCATTTT	CASSLASANQPQHF
TRBV5-4	15	few	TRBJ2-1	NA	TGTGCCAGCAGAGATCGGGCGAGCTCCTACAATGAGCAGTTCTTC	CASRDRASSYNEQFF
TRBV6-6	13	few	TRBJ1-2	NA	TGTGCCAGCAGTCCAATGGTCGCAGGCGGCTACACCTTC	CASSPMVAGGYTF
TRBV19	14	NA	TRBJ2-1	NA	TGTGCCAGTAGTATCTTGGGACATGACAATGAGCAGTTCTTC	CASSILGHDNEQFF
TRBV9	17	few	TRBJ1-4	NA	TGTGCCAGCAGCGTAGACCCAGGATCTGCAACTAATGAAAAACTGTTTTTT	CASSVDPGSATNEKLFF
TRBV6-5	14	NA	TRBJ1-1	NA	TGTGCCAGCAGACCCGATGTCTGGAACACTGAAGCTTTCTTT	CASRPDVWNTEAFF
TRBV10-1	14	NA	TRBJ2-1	TRBD1	TGCGCCAGCAGCAAGGACAGGGTCCACAATGAGCAGTTCTTC	CASSKDRVHNEQFF
TRBV18	17	NA	TRBJ2-7	TRBD2	TGTGCCAGCTCACCGGGGTCGGGACTAGCGGGGGCCTACGAGCAGTACTTC	CASSPGSGLAGAYEQYF
TRBV30	13	NA	TRBJ2-3	NA	TGTGCCTGGAGCCAGCGGGCTGCAGATACGCAGTATTTT	CAWSQRAADTQYF
TRBV2	15	NA	TRBJ2-3	NA	TGTGCCAGCAGTCCCACAGGGACTAGCACAGATACGCAGTATTTT	CASSPTGTSTDTQYF
TRBV14	13	NA	TRBJ2-3	NA	TGTGCCAGCAGCCAAGTTGGTGTAGGGACGCAGTATTTT	CASSQVGVGTQYF
TRBV6-1	11	NA	TRBJ2-5	NA	TGTGCCAGCAGTGAACATCAGACCCAGTACTTC	CASSEHQTQYF